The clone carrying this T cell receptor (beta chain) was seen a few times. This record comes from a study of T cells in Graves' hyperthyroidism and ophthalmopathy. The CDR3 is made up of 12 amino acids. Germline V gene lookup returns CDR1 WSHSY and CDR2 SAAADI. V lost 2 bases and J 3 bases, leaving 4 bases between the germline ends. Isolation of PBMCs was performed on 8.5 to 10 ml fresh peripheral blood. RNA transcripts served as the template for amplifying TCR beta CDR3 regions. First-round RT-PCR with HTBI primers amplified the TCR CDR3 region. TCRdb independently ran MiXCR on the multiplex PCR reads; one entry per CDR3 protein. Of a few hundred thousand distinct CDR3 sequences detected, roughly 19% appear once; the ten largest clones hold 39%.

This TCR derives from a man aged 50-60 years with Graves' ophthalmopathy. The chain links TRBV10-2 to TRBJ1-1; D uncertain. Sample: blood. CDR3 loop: CASSEDYTEAFF. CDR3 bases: TGCGCCAGCAGTGAGGACTACACTGAAGCTTTCTTT.